One sample yielded the 3 T cell receptor beta chains listed below, sequenced in a study of shared clonotypes between healthy human individuals. The data were produced by immunoSEQ multiplex PCR, yet TCRdb's version contains in-frame clones alone and is incomplete. Among 450,000 to 500,000 clones listed, approximately 81% were seen once. Material: PBMCs. These receptors were obtained from a woman aged 40 to 55 in good health. Some clones in this sample may be carry-over from other donors' samples.

This clone came up many times. The sample has other DNA sequences that encode this CDR3 too. V usage is TRBV27 and J usage is TRBJ2-7, with 10 positions matching TRBD2. This CDR3 region has 20 residues. J lost 2 bases, V lost 2 bases, and 18 bases had no gene match. Germline-derived CDR1 and CDR2 are MNHEY and SMNVEV (reference sequence). CDR3 residues: CASSLEPGFPGTSDTYEQYF. For the CDR3, the DNA is TGTGCCAGCAGTTTAGAACCCGGCTTTCCGGGGACTAGCGATACCTACGAGCAGTACTTC.

As regards this clone: This may come from a read error, since a much larger clone is one base off. The chain uses TRBV6-1 and TRBJ2-4; a weak D match, TRBD1 (7 bases). V was shortened by 1 base and J by 3 bases, with 13 bases between the two germline ends. This CDR3 is 16 amino acids long. Germline loops: CDR1 MNHNS, CDR2 SASEGT. The CDR3 bases are TGTGCCAGCAGTGAAGATGGAGGGGGCTGCAAAAACATTCAGTACTTC. It encodes CASSEDGGGCKNIQYF.

As to this clone: Other DNA sequences within the sample encode an identical CDR3. The chain has TRBV7-2 and TRBJ2-5; D is unresolved. The CDR3 covers 14 residues. V was shortened by 1 base and J by 1 base, with 7 bases between the two germline ends. CDR1 and CDR2 (germline): SGHTA, FQGNSA. The CDR3 nucleotides read TGTGCCAGCAGCTTAGACCGTAGCCAAGAGACCCAGTACTTC. This gives the protein CASSLDRSQETQYF.